One sample yielded the 12 T cell receptor beta chains listed below, sequenced in a study of somatic reversion in DOCK8 deficiency. One-step amplicon PCR with EuroClonality-NGS primers amplified TRB from around 0.09 ug genomic DNA. TCRdb re-called the multiplex PCR reads through MiXCR, storing one row per CDR3 protein. The sample holds 4,000 to 5,000 distinct CDR3 sequences, about 25% seen once. The sequencing input was peripheral blood. The receptors derive from a human donor in good health.

This clonotype has just a few counts. This chain uses TRBV20-1 with TRBJ1-1; 10 bases align to TRBD1. This CDR3 spans 12 amino acids. The trim removed 5 bases at V and 7 bases at J, leaving 4 bases unmatched. Germline lookup yields CDR1 DFQATT and CDR2 SNEGSKA (reference sequence). The CDR3 nucleotides read TGCAGTGCTTCCCGGACAGGGGGTGAAGCTTTCTTT. Encoded protein: CSASRTGGEAFF.

In its sample, this clonotype was seen once. The chain links TRBV2 to TRBJ1-2; D may be TRBD1 (5 bases). V gave up 7 bases and J gave up 3 bases, with 18 bases separating them. Germline V gene data show CDR1 as SNHLY and CDR2 as FYNNEI. The CDR3 runs to 15 residues. This chain's CDR3 is CASTHVGRQYYGYTF. CDR3 sequence (DNA): TGTGCCAGCACCCACGTGGGGCGGCAATACTATGGCTACACCTTC.

V and J are TRBV7-2 and TRBJ1-2; 8 nucleotides align to TRBD1. Per germline, CDR1 SGHTA and CDR2 FQGNSA. V lost 1 base and J lost 4; bases outside the gene matches: 8. This CDR3 is built from 16 residues. The CDR3 DNA is TGTGCCAGCAGCTTAGTGGCAGGGGGCGCGGGCTATGGCTACACCTTC. Its protein product is CASSLVAGGAGYGYTF.

The chain combines TRBV5-1 with TRBJ2-1, with 12 bases that match TRBD2. This CDR3 spans 16 amino acids. Germline V gene sequence: CDR1 SGHRS, CDR2 YFSETQ. After removal of 4 bases from V and 8 bases from J, the junction contained 10 bases not matched to a gene. The CDR3, as DNA: TGCGCCAGCAGCCCCGGACTAGCGGGGAGGAGGGATGAGCAGTTCTTC. It codes for CASSPGLAGRRDEQFF.

The chain links TRBV4-2 to TRBJ2-3; weak D call: TRBD2 (5 bases). This CDR3 has 17 amino acids. The germline V and J ends were trimmed by 0 bases and 5 bases, with 18 bases remaining between them. Germline loops: CDR1 LGHNA, CDR2 YNFKEQ. The CDR3 protein is CASSQDILAPRRDTQYF. The CDR3 DNA is TGTGCCAGCAGCCAAGATATTCTAGCTCCTCGCAGAGATACGCAGTATTTT.

This clonotype ranks as medium-sized. The chain employs TRBV12-3 or TRBV12-4 and TRBJ1-4; D not resolved. V gave up 6 bases and J gave up 9 bases, with 11 bases separating them. CDR3 length: 12 residues. In DNA form, the CDR3 reads TGTGCCAGCAGCCTACCCAACAAAAAACTGTTTTTT. Encoded protein: CASSLPNKKLFF.

This clonotype is medium-sized within its sample. V is TRBV12-3 or TRBV12-4 and J is TRBJ1-5, with a weak D call TRBD1 (6 bases). The V end was cut by 4 bases, the J end by 5 bases, with 18 bases between. The CDR3 is 16 residues long. In DNA form, the CDR3 reads TGTGCCAGCAGTTATACAGGGTCAAGGGGGGATCAGCCCCAGCATTTT. It encodes CASSYTGSRGDQPQHF.

The chain has TRBV20-1 and TRBJ1-6; D is undetermined. This CDR3 contains 14 residues. The V end was cut by 6 bases, the J end by 0 bases, with 9 bases between. Germline V CDR1 and CDR2: DFQATT, SNEGSKA (reference sequence). This CDR3 is CSARPSSYNSPLHF. CDR3 bases: TGCAGTGCCAGACCGAGCTCCTATAATTCACCCCTCCACTTT.

The V gene is TRBV2, the J gene TRBJ2-1; a weak D match, TRBD2 (6 bases). The CDR3 spans 12 residues. CDR1 and CDR2 (germline): SNHLY, FYNNEI. V was cut by 7 bases and J by 7 bases, with 11 bases left in between. Here the CDR3 reads CASTPGGNEQFF. The CDR3 DNA reads as TGTGCCAGCACCCCTGGAGGGAATGAGCAGTTCTTC.

Sample share makes this clonotype medium-sized (0.01 to 0.1%). The V call is TRBV7-8, the J call TRBJ2-7, with 8 nucleotides matching TRBD1. Germline CDR1 is SGHVS and CDR2 is FQNEAQ. The CDR3 has 13 amino acids. V lost 4 bases and J lost 2; bases outside the gene matches: 1. DNA of the CDR3: TGTGCCAGCAGCTGGGGACAGGCCTACGAGCAGTACTTC. Its translation: CASSWGQAYEQYF.

This clonotype is labeled medium-sized. The chain recombines TRBV5-4 with TRBJ1-2, with D perhaps matching TRBD1 (5 bases). Deletions cut 4 bases from V and 2 bases from J, with 15 bases between. The germline V gene encodes CDR1 SGHNT and CDR2 YYREEE (reference sequence). The CDR3 covers 15 residues. The CDR3 is CASSRDGLINYGYTF. The CDR3 nucleotides read TGTGCCAGCAGCAGGGACGGTTTAATAAACTATGGCTACACCTTC. Full variable domain (rest looked up from reference TRBV5-4 and TRBJ1-2): ETGVTQSPTHLIKTRGQQVTLRCSSQSGHNTVSWYQQALGQGPQFIFQYYREEENGRGNFPPRFSGLQFPNYSSELNVNALELDDSALYLCASSRDGLINYGYTFGSGTRLTVV.

By share, this clonotype counts as medium-sized (0.01 to 0.1%). The chain joins TRBV23-1 to TRBJ2-7; D perhaps matches TRBD2 (5 bases). TRBV23-1 is classed as an ORF, of uncertain function. Trimming removed 5 bases at V and 6 bases at J, with 17 bases between. The CDR3 is 14 residues long. The CDR3: CASSFRGTSGEQYF. In DNA, the CDR3 is TGCGCCAGCAGTTTTCGGGGTACATCGGGCGAGCAGTACTTC.